One and the same sample provided the 22 T cell receptor beta chains below, sequenced in a study of shared clonotypes between healthy human individuals. The protocol was immunoSEQ multiplex PCR, while the TCRdb copy is restricted to in-frame clones and leaves out a portion. This table has around 95,000 clones, 67% appearing once. Sequences were obtained from memory CD8+ T cells sorted from blood. Subset reported: CD45RO+ cells pooled with CCR7-negative TemRA cells. These receptors came from a man aged 25 to 40 in good health.

The chain employs TRBV9 and TRBJ2-6; D is unclear. CDR3 length: 17 amino acids. Looked up from germline, CDR1 is SGDLS and CDR2 is YYNGEE. V was trimmed by 0 bases and J by 0 bases, leaving 10 bases between them. This CDR3 is CASSVDAISSGANVLTF. For the CDR3, the DNA is TGTGCCAGCAGCGTAGATGCCATTTCCTCTGGGGCCAACGTCCTGACTTTC.

The gene calls are TRBV6-4 and TRBJ2-3; D might be TRBD1 (6 bases). The ends were cut back, 5 bases at V and 4 bases at J, with 16 bases in the middle. The length of the CDR3 is 15 residues. Germline V gene lookup returns CDR1 MRHNA and CDR2 SNTAGT. The DNA of the CDR3 is TGTGCCAGCAGTATTGATGGGAAGGGGGCAGATACGCAGTATTTT. Its translation is CASSIDGKGADTQYF.

This chain joins TRBV14 and TRBJ1-5, with a tentative D call TRBD1 (5 bases). Trimming shortened V by 11 bases and J by 7 bases, and 18 bases separated the two germline ends. The CDR3 has 13 residues. Per the germline V gene, CDR1 is SGHDN and CDR2 is FVKESK. Here the CDR3 reads CADSHSGLQPQHF. In DNA, the CDR3 is TGTGCCGACAGCCATTCAGGGTTGCAGCCCCAGCATTTT. Complete variable domain (other parts from reference TRBV14 and TRBJ1-5): EAGVTQFPSHSVIEKGQTVTLRCDPISGHDNLYWYRRVMGKEIKFLLHFVKESKQDESGMPNNRFLAERTGGTYSTLKVQPAELEDSGVYFCADSHSGLQPQHFGDGTRLSIL.

V and J are TRBV7-9 and TRBJ2-7, with a tentative D call TRBD2 (5 bases). Trimming left V 3 bases short and J 4 bases short, with 13 bases between. The germline V gene has CDR1 SEHNR and CDR2 FQNEAQ (reference sequence). The CDR3 has 14 amino acids. The CDR3 loop reads CASSFPGKSYEQYF. Here the CDR3 DNA reads TGTGCCAGCAGCTTTCCGGGGAAGTCGTACGAGCAGTACTTC. The complete variable domain, with remaining parts taken from reference TRBV7-9 and TRBJ2-7, reads DTGVSQNPRHKITKRGQNVTFRCDPISEHNRLYWYRQTLGQGPEFLTYFQNEAQLEKSRLLSDRFSAERPKGSFSTLEIQRTEQGDSAMYLCASSFPGKSYEQYFGPGTRLTVT.

This clone was detected ten times or more. V and J are TRBV6-1 and TRBJ1-5, with D uncertain. Germline CDR1 MNHNS, CDR2 SASEGT. Trimming took 6 bases from V and 6 from J, leaving 18 bases between them. CDR3 size: 15 residues. CDR3 sequence reads: CASSPLLGSAQPQHF. The CDR3 DNA reads TGTGCCAGCAGCCCCCTCCTGGGTTCGGCTCAGCCCCAGCATTTT.

The V and J genes are TRBV4-2 and TRBJ1-1; D is unresolved. The CDR3 runs to 14 residues. Germline V gives CDR1 LGHNA, CDR2 YNFKEQ. V lost 1 base and J lost 0, with 6 bases in between. The CDR3 reads CASSQGGVNTEAFF. The CDR3 DNA reads TGTGCCAGCAGCCAAGGTGGGGTGAACACTGAAGCTTTCTTT.

CDR3 DNA: TGTGCCAGCAGCTTACTTCTAGCGGGAGGACATGAGCAGTTCTTC. It yields the protein CASSLLLAGGHEQFF. V gene TRBV11-2 combines with J gene TRBJ2-1; 11 positions match TRBD2. The trim removed 2 bases at V and 8 bases at J, leaving 5 bases unmatched. The CDR3 runs 15 residues. The germline gives CDR1 SGHAT, CDR2 FQNNGV. The complete variable domain, with remaining parts taken from reference TRBV11-2 and TRBJ2-1, reads EAGVAQSPRYKIIEKRQSVAFWCNPISGHATLYWYQQILGQGPKLLIQFQNNGVVDDSQLPKDRFSAERLKGVDSTLKIQPAKLEDSAVYLCASSLLLAGGHEQFFGPGTRLTVL.

The J gene is TRBJ2-1, the V gene TRBV25-1, with D hard to call. Trimming left V 5 bases short and J 5 bases short, with 7 bases between. The CDR3 length is 12 residues. The germline gives CDR1 MGHDK, CDR2 SYGVNS. CDR3 bases: TGTGCCAGCAGTTATGAGCACAATGAGCAGTTCTTC. This codes for CASSYEHNEQFF.

The chain combines TRBV4-3 with TRBJ2-7; D possibly corresponds to TRBD1 (5 bases). Trimming stripped 0 bases from V and 2 bases from J, with 11 bases between. The CDR3 sequence is 15 residues long. The V gene's germline CDR1 is LGHNA and CDR2 YSLEER. CDR3 nucleotides: TGCGCCAGCAGCCAAGATTGGCAGGGCACCTACGAGCAGTACTTC. Its translation is CASSQDWQGTYEQYF.

The chain carries TRBV18 and TRBJ2-1; tentative D call: TRBD2 (5 bases). The germline CDR1 and CDR2 sequences are KGHSH and LQKENI. Trimming removed 3 bases at V and 14 bases at J, with 20 bases between. This CDR3 has 14 amino acids. The CDR3 DNA reads as TGTGCCAGCTCACCCGCTCACTCTAGCCGGGAAAAGTTCTTC. It yields the protein CASSPAHSSREKFF.

The CDR3 DNA is TGTGCCAGCAGTGTACTAGCGGGAGATCTTAATGAGCAGTTCTTC. Protein: CASSVLAGDLNEQFF. The V call is TRBV2, the J call TRBJ2-1, with 11 bases lining up with TRBD2. The germline gives CDR1 SNHLY, CDR2 FYNNEI. V lost 4 bases, J lost 7 bases, and 6 bases stayed unmatched. The length of the CDR3 is 15 residues.

The CDR3 here is CASRMTGRETQYF. Written as DNA, the CDR3 is TGTGCCAGCAGAATGACAGGGCGGGAGACCCAGTACTTC. The chain uses TRBV5-6 and TRBJ2-5; 7 bases line up with TRBD1. The germline gives CDR1 SGHDT, CDR2 YYEEEE. Unmatched junction bases numbered 6, after V lost 5 bases and J lost 5 bases. The CDR3 sequence is 13 residues long.

The genes are TRBV5-1 and TRBJ2-6; 9 bases map to TRBD1. This CDR3 comprises 20 residues. V trimming: 5 bases; J trimming: 1 base; junction bases outside the gene matches: 16. The germline V gene has CDR1 SGHRS and CDR2 YFSETQ. The CDR3 DNA sequence: TGCGCCAGCAGTTATTGGGCCCGGCGGACAGGGGCATCTGGGGCCAACGTCCTGACTTTC. The encoded protein is CASSYWARRTGASGANVLTF.

This chain links TRBV28 with TRBJ2-7, with no clear D. Germline V lookup: CDR1 MDHEN, CDR2 SYDVKM. V gave up 4 bases and J gave up 3 bases, with 7 bases separating them. The CDR3 runs 12 residues. This CDR3 is CASSSALYEQYF. The DNA for the CDR3 is TGTGCCAGCAGTTCGGCCCTCTACGAGCAGTACTTC.

The CDR3 nucleotides are TGTGCCAGCAGTTTACGACTAGCGGGGTACAATGAGCAGTTCTTC. Its protein product is CASSLRLAGYNEQFF. The chain combines TRBV27 with TRBJ2-1, with 11 positions matching TRBD2. V lost 2 bases and J lost 4; bases outside the gene matches: 1. Looked up from germline, CDR1 is MNHEY and CDR2 is SMNVEV (reference sequence). This CDR3 has 15 residues.

The chain is built from TRBV20-1 and TRBJ2-3, with D uncertain. V was clipped by 6 bases and J by 5 bases, with 9 bases between them. The CDR3 runs to 11 residues. Germline CDR1 and CDR2: DFQATT and SNEGSKA (reference sequence). The CDR3 region has the DNA TGCAGTGCCCAGGCCGGAGATACGCAGTATTTT. This codes for CSAQAGDTQYF.

The chain joins TRBV2 to TRBJ2-7; D is ambiguous. CDR1 SNHLY and CDR2 FYNNEI come from the germline V gene. The CDR3 has 13 amino acids. Trimming shortened V by 7 bases and J by 0 bases, and 10 bases separated the two germline ends. This chain's CDR3 is CASKGLASYEQYF. The DNA for the CDR3 is TGTGCCAGCAAGGGTCTGGCCTCCTACGAGCAGTACTTC.

This clone was recorded many times. J is TRBJ2-5 and V is TRBV29-1, with 12 bases that match TRBD2. This CDR3 contains 16 residues. Germline CDR1 SQVTM, CDR2 ANQGSEA. V lost 3 bases to trimming and J lost 5 bases; unmatched junction nucleotides: 10. Written as DNA, the CDR3 is TGCAGCGTTGAGGGGCTAGCGGGAGGGAGCGGGGAGACCCAGTACTTC. This encodes CSVEGLAGGSGETQYF.

The chain has TRBV6-4 and TRBJ2-1; D is ambiguous. V lost 0 bases to trimming and J lost 5 bases, with 5 bases between them. The CDR3 is made up of 13 amino acids. Germline CDR1 MRHNA, CDR2 SNTAGT. DNA for the CDR3: TGTGCCAGCAGTGACTCGGCTAACAATGAGCAGTTCTTC. It encodes CASSDSANNEQFF.

The chain uses TRBV6-4 and TRBJ2-3; D not certain. V was cut by 2 bases and J by 3 bases, with 6 bases left in between. This CDR3 is 13 amino acids long. CDR1 and CDR2 from the germline V gene are MRHNA and SNTAGT. This CDR3 reads CASSDVGTDTQYF. The CDR3 coding sequence is TGTGCCAGCAGTGACGTCGGGACAGATACGCAGTATTTT.

The J gene is TRBJ2-1, the V gene TRBV9, with 9 nucleotides matching TRBD2. CDR3 size: 15 residues. Germline assignment: CDR1 SGDLS and CDR2 YYNGEE. Trimming at V came to 7 bases and at J to 1 base, leaving 6 bases not matched to a gene. CDR3 region: CASGASGMSYNEQFF. CDR3 in DNA: TGTGCCAGCGGGGCTAGCGGGATGTCCTACAATGAGCAGTTCTTC.

This clone was detected only once. The rearrangement uses TRBV11-2 and TRBJ2-7; D ambiguous. The V end was cut by 5 bases, the J end by 4 bases, with 21 bases between. Germline V CDR1 and CDR2: SGHAT, FQNNGV. This CDR3 spans 16 amino acids. CDR3 in DNA: TGTGCCAGCAGCCCCAGCTACGCCCGGGTTATTTACGAGCAGTACTTC. This codes for CASSPSYARVIYEQYF.